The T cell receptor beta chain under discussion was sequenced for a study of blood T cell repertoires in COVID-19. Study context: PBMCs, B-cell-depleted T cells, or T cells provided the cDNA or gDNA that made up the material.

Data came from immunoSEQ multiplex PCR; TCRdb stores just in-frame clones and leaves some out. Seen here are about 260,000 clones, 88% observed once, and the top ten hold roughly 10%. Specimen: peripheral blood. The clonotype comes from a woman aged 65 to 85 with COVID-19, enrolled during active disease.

CDR3 in DNA: TGTGCCAGCAGTGGACATGAAGAGACCCAGTACTTC. Its translation is CASSGHEETQYF. The chain couples TRBV6-6 to TRBJ2-5; a possible D gene is TRBD1 (5 bases). The CDR3 loop spans 12 amino acids. Between the trimmed V and J ends, which lost 5 bases and 3 bases, there was a span of 7 bases. From germline, CDR1 is MNHNY and CDR2 SVGAGI (reference sequence).